This T cell receptor beta chain stems from a study of cytomegalovirus exposure and HLA in healthy donors. The germline gives CDR1 SGHDT, CDR2 YYEEEE. The CDR3 has 16 amino acids. V shed 1 base and J 7 bases; nucleotides not matched to a gene: 5. This clone was detected a few times. The PCR contained 60 Vbeta and 13 Jbeta primers. TCRdb's table, derived via immunoSEQ multiplex PCR, lists solely in-frame clones and lacks some. The sample lists under 150,000 clones, about three quarters occurring once. This receptor was obtained from a man in his fifties or sixties in good health and CMV-seropositive. The material sequenced was PBMCs. The chain employs TRBV5-6 and TRBJ1-6; TRBD1 aligns across 10 bases. The CDR3 DNA sequence: TGTGCCAGCAGCTTGCAGGGACAGGGGCGGAATTCACCCCTCCACTTT. Amino acids: CASSLQGQGRNSPLHF.